This entry lists 27 T cell receptor beta chains sequenced from one sample in a study of response to subunit inactivated influenza vaccine (dated by TCRdb to between 2018 and 2020). The method was RT-PCR. Instrument used: Illumina HiSeq 2500. The public reads were quality trimmed at Q25 with fastp and then assembled into clones with MiXCR by TCRdb, keeping productive beta chains. Each entry merges the rows of one CDR3 protein and shows their most common DNA and genes. This sample comprises fewer than 400,000 distinct CDR3 sequences, 21% of them detected only once. The top ten clonotypes cover roughly 10% of the sample. Sequenced material: PBMCs from blood, taken 21 months after vaccination. These receptors were obtained from a man aged 45 to 75 who received an inactivated influenza vaccine. Donor details come from another sample of the same person, matched by shared clones.

This chain joins TRBV20-1 and TRBJ2-7; 8 bases are shared with TRBD1. Trimming cost V 4 bases and J 3 bases; bases outside gene matches: 14. CDR1 is DFQATT, CDR2 SNEGSKA, per germline (reference sequence). The CDR3 has 16 residues. CDR3 amino acids: CSATDPRTGSYYEQYF. DNA of the CDR3: TGCAGTGCTACGGACCCACGGACAGGGTCGTACTACGAGCAGTACTTC.

There are many counts of this clonotype. The V and J genes are TRBV4-3 and TRBJ1-4; D is ambiguous. The CDR3 length is 15 residues. Trimming cost V 0 bases and J 0 bases, with 5 bases left between them. Germline assignment: CDR1 LGHNA and CDR2 YSLEER. CDR3: CASSQEHATNEKLFF. DNA of the CDR3: TGCGCCAGCAGCCAAGAACATGCAACTAATGAAAAACTGTTTTTT.

The chain joins TRBV4-2 to TRBJ2-7; a possible D gene is TRBD1 (5 bases). Germline CDR1 LGHNA, CDR2 YNFKEQ. Trimming stripped 0 bases from V and 7 bases from J, with 13 bases between. This CDR3 has 14 amino acids. The CDR3 here is CASSQDWQGREQYF. The CDR3 bases are TGTGCCAGCAGCCAAGATTGGCAGGGAAGGGAGCAGTACTTC.

There are a few counts of this clonotype. This chain connects TRBV6-1 to TRBJ2-7, with 7 bases aligning to TRBD2. CDR1 is MNHNS, CDR2 SASEGT, per germline. The J segment lost 4 bases and the V segment lost 6 bases, leaving 6 bases of the junction unmatched. This CDR3 region has 13 residues. This CDR3 is CASSRTSEYEQYF. As DNA, the CDR3 is TGTGCCAGCAGCAGGACTAGTGAATACGAGCAGTACTTC.

The chain carries TRBV5-1 and TRBJ2-1; D gene unclear. CDR3 length equals 13 residues. Germline V CDR1 and CDR2: SGHRS, YFSETQ. Deletions cut 4 bases from V and 4 bases from J, with 9 bases between. CDR3 residues: CASSLDMYNEQFF. DNA of the CDR3: TGCGCCAGCAGCCTTGACATGTACAATGAGCAGTTCTTC.

This clonotype was counted at least ten times. The chain couples TRBV4-3 to TRBJ1-4, with D perhaps matching TRBD1 (6 bases). The germline CDR1 and CDR2 sequences are LGHNA and YSLEER. Trimming cost V 3 bases and J 1 base, with 6 bases left between them. The CDR3 contains 14 residues. The CDR3, as DNA: TGCGCCAGCAGCCAGACAGGAACTAATGAAAAACTGTTTTTT. Its protein is CASSQTGTNEKLFF.

In this sample, this clonotype turned up many times. The V and J genes are TRBV30 and TRBJ2-3; D might be TRBD1 (5 bases). The CDR3 runs 15 residues. Germline V gene sequence: CDR1 GTSNPN, CDR2 SVGIG (reference sequence). Trimming took 0 bases from V and 2 from J, leaving 12 bases between them. The CDR3: CAWSVQAHNTDTQYF. For the CDR3, the DNA is TGTGCCTGGAGTGTACAGGCCCACAACACAGATACGCAGTATTTT.

This clonotype was found a few times. The J gene is TRBJ1-2, the V gene TRBV7-9; tentative D call: TRBD1 (6 bases). The V gene's germline CDR1 is SEHNR and CDR2 FQNEAQ (reference sequence). The V and J ends lost 2 bases and 8 bases respectively, with 18 bases between them. This CDR3 has 15 residues. DNA for the CDR3: TGTGCCAGCAGCTTAACTGGGACAATACTCCAGGGCTACACCTTC. Protein sequence: CASSLTGTILQGYTF.

This clonotype has at least ten counts. In nucleotides, the CDR3 is TGTGCCAGCAGTCCCTTACGTAATCAGCCCCAGCATTTT. Translation: CASSPLRNQPQHF. The chain combines TRBV6-1 with TRBJ1-5, with D hard to call. This CDR3 region has 13 residues. V dropped 5 bases and J dropped 4 bases, with 9 bases sitting between them. The germline V gene encodes CDR1 MNHNS and CDR2 SASEGT.

The chain couples TRBV20-1 to TRBJ2-1; D is unresolved. V was trimmed by 3 bases and J by 8 bases, leaving 17 bases between them. The V gene's germline CDR1 is DFQATT and CDR2 SNEGSKA (reference sequence). The CDR3 is 14 residues long. The CDR3 sequence is CSARSPRDGDEQFF. The DNA of the CDR3 is TGCAGTGCTAGGAGTCCTAGGGATGGGGATGAGCAGTTCTTC.

V usage is TRBV6-5 and J usage is TRBJ2-7; 9 bases fit TRBD1. Germline V gene sequence: CDR1 MNHEY, CDR2 SVGAGI. V was clipped by 1 base and J by 2 bases; unmatched bases: 0. The CDR3 is 14 residues long. The CDR3 loop reads CASSYWDRAYEQYF. The CDR3 DNA reads as TGTGCCAGCAGTTACTGGGACAGGGCCTACGAGCAGTACTTC.

This clonotype was seen a handful of times. The chain recombines TRBV29-1 with TRBJ1-3; D not resolved. V was clipped by 0 bases and J by 5 bases, with 8 bases between them. Germline CDR1 and CDR2: SQVTM and ANQGSEA. The CDR3 consists of 13 residues. The CDR3 reads CSVEDGTRNTIYF. The CDR3, as DNA: TGCAGCGTTGAAGACGGAACTCGAAACACCATATATTTT.

This clonotype showed up just a few times. The J gene is TRBJ1-5, the V gene TRBV27; TRBD1 might be the D (6 bases). The CDR3 is 15 amino acids. The germline V and J ends were trimmed by 5 bases and 6 bases, with 17 bases remaining between them. The germline gives CDR1 MNHEY, CDR2 SMNVEV (reference sequence). The CDR3 loop is CASSPGTRGVQPQHF. The CDR3 DNA reads TGTGCCAGCAGTCCCGGGACAAGAGGGGTTCAGCCCCAGCATTTT.

In DNA form, the CDR3 reads TGTGCCAGCACCCCGACAGGGGGCTATGGCTACACCTTC. Protein: CASTPTGGYGYTF. This rearrangement joins TRBV12-3 or TRBV12-4 to TRBJ1-2; TRBD1 matches 9 bases. The CDR3 has 13 amino acids. The trim removed 7 bases at V and 4 bases at J, leaving 4 bases unmatched.

CDR3 region: CSASGRAYEQYF. Written as DNA, the CDR3 is TGCAGTGCTAGCGGGAGGGCCTACGAGCAGTACTTC. The gene calls are TRBV20-1 and TRBJ2-7; 8 bases fit TRBD2. This CDR3 has 12 residues. J gave up 2 bases and V 3 bases, and 0 bases lay outside the gene matches. Germline values: CDR1 DFQATT, CDR2 SNEGSKA (reference sequence).

The chain joins TRBV7-8 to TRBJ2-3, with D perhaps matching TRBD1 or TRBD2 (6 bases each). V lost 0 bases, J lost 5 bases, and 9 bases lay in between. This CDR3 is 14 amino acids long. Germline CDR1 SGHVS, CDR2 FQNEAQ. The CDR3 here is CASSLAGGIDTQYF. For the CDR3, the DNA is TGTGCCAGCAGCTTAGCAGGGGGGATAGATACGCAGTATTTT.

In its sample, this clonotype was seen many times. The chain recombines TRBV20-1 with TRBJ1-1, with 7 bases matching TRBD1. The CDR3 is 15 amino acids. Germline CDR1 and CDR2: DFQATT and SNEGSKA (reference sequence). The trim removed 4 bases at V and 2 bases at J, leaving 10 bases unmatched. The CDR3 protein is CSAKARQGVNTEAFF. Here the CDR3 DNA reads TGCAGTGCTAAAGCAAGACAGGGAGTAAACACTGAAGCTTTCTTT.

This clonotype was seen a handful of times. The V gene is TRBV7-6, the J gene TRBJ2-7; TRBD2 agrees at 7 bases. The CDR3 is 15 amino acids. Germline loops: CDR1 SGHVS, CDR2 FNYEAQ. With 1 base clipped from V and 3 bases from J, the junction kept 6 bases outside the gene matches. For the CDR3, the DNA is TGTGCCAGCAGCTTAGGTGCGGGGGAAAACTACGAGCAGTACTTC. Residues: CASSLGAGENYEQYF. The full variable domain, rest sourced from reference TRBV7-6 and TRBJ2-7, is GAGVSQSPRYKVTKRGQDVALRCDPISGHVSLYWYRQALGQGPEFLTYFNYEAQQDKSGLPNDRFSAERPEGSISTLTIQRTEQRDSAMYRCASSLGAGENYEQYFGPGTRLTVT.

This clonotype was detected only a few times. The J gene is TRBJ2-1, the V gene TRBV7-3; 8 bases agree with TRBD1. The J segment lost 6 bases and the V segment lost 5 bases, leaving 3 bases of the junction unmatched. Germline CDR1 reads SGHTA; CDR2 reads FQGTGA. CDR3 length equals 13 residues. The DNA for the CDR3 is TGTGCCAGCAGCGCGACAGGGGTCAATGAGCAGTTCTTC. It is translated as CASSATGVNEQFF.

The V gene is TRBV9, the J gene TRBJ2-3; 12 bases are a match to TRBD2. After removal of 3 bases from V and 0 bases from J, the junction contained 2 bases not matched to a gene. Germline loops: CDR1 SGDLS, CDR2 YYNGEE. This CDR3 region has 16 residues. As DNA, the CDR3 is TGTGCCAGCAGCGGACTAGCGGGAGTGAGCACAGATACGCAGTATTTT. It translates to CASSGLAGVSTDTQYF.

The table lists this clonotype with a few counts. The chain links TRBV19 to TRBJ2-2; 10 bases agree with TRBD1. With 3 bases clipped from V and 5 bases from J, the junction kept 3 bases outside the gene matches. The CDR3 spans 15 residues. Germline assignment: CDR1 LNHDA and CDR2 SQIVND (reference sequence). The CDR3 loop is CASSIGTGVTGELFF. The DNA of the CDR3 is TGTGCCAGTAGTATCGGGACAGGGGTTACCGGGGAGCTGTTTTTT. Complete variable domain (other parts from reference TRBV19 and TRBJ2-2): DGGITQSPKYLFRKEGQNVTLSCEQNLNHDAMYWYRQDPGQGLRLIYYSQIVNDFQKGDIAEGYSVSREKKESFPLTVTSAQKNPTAFYLCASSIGTGVTGELFFGEGSRLTVL.

The genes are TRBV19 and TRBJ2-1; 9 nucleotides match TRBD2. The CDR3 contains 13 residues. V gave up 9 bases and J gave up 8 bases; unmatched junction bases: 8. Per the germline V gene, CDR1 is LNHDA and CDR2 is SQIVND (reference sequence). This chain's CDR3 is CASKTSGGDEQFF. The CDR3, as DNA: TGTGCCAGCAAGACTAGCGGTGGAGATGAGCAGTTCTTC.

In this sample, this clonotype turned up many times. V usage is TRBV12-3 or TRBV12-4 and J usage is TRBJ1-2, with D hard to call. Trimming removed 2 bases at V and 3 bases at J, with 10 bases between. The CDR3 consists of 14 residues. The CDR3 coding sequence is TGTGCCAGCAGTTTACACGGGGTGGACTATGGCTACACCTTC. It specifies CASSLHGVDYGYTF.

This clonotype was observed many times. V usage is TRBV20-1 and J usage is TRBJ1-5; D gene unclear. CDR1 is DFQATT, CDR2 SNEGSKA, per germline (reference sequence). V lost 5 bases and J 2 bases, leaving 13 bases between the germline ends. The CDR3 consists of 14 residues. In DNA form, the CDR3 reads TGCAGTGCTGGGGTGGGTGGCGGCAATCAGCCCCAGCATTTT. Its protein product is CSAGVGGGNQPQHF.

The chain carries TRBV29-1 and TRBJ2-2; 16 bases are a match to TRBD2. V lost 7 bases and J lost 7; bases outside the gene matches: 6. The CDR3 is 15 amino acids. The germline V gene encodes CDR1 SQVTM and CDR2 ANQGSEA. The CDR3, as DNA: TGCAGCGCGAGGGGACTAGCGGGAGGGGTCGGGGAGCTGTTTTTT. Translation: CSARGLAGGVGELFF.

This clonotype was found many times. The chain couples TRBV5-1 to TRBJ1-3, with a tentative D call TRBD1 (6 bases). V lost 1 base to trimming and J lost 0 bases, with 8 bases between them. CDR3 length: 15 amino acids. Germline CDR1 and CDR2: SGHRS and YFSETQ. CDR3 protein: CASSLTDSSGNTIYF. CDR3 DNA: TGCGCCAGCAGCTTGACGGACAGCTCTGGAAACACCATATATTTT.

This clonotype was recorded only once. This chain links TRBV4-2 with TRBJ2-7, with 12 bases identical to TRBD2. The CDR3 has 15 residues. Unmatched junction bases numbered 7, after V lost 3 bases and J lost 7 bases. Germline V gives CDR1 LGHNA, CDR2 YNFKEQ. CDR3 in amino acids: CASSQDGLAGWEQYF. CDR3 DNA: TGTGCCAGCAGCCAGGATGGACTAGCGGGGTGGGAGCAGTACTTC.